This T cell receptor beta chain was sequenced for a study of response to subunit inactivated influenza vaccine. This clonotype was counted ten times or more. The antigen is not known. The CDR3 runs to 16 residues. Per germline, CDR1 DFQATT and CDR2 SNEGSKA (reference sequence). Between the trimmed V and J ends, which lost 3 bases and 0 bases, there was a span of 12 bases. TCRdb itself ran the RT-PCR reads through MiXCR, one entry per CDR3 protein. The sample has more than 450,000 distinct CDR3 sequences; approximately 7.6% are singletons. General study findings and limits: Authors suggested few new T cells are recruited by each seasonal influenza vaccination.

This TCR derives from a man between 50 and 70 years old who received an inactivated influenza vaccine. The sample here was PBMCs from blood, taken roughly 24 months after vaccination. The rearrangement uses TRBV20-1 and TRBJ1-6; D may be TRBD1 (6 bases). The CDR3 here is CSARGDISSYNSPLHF. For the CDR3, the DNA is TGCAGTGCTAGGGGGGACATAAGCTCCTATAATTCACCCCTCCACTTT.